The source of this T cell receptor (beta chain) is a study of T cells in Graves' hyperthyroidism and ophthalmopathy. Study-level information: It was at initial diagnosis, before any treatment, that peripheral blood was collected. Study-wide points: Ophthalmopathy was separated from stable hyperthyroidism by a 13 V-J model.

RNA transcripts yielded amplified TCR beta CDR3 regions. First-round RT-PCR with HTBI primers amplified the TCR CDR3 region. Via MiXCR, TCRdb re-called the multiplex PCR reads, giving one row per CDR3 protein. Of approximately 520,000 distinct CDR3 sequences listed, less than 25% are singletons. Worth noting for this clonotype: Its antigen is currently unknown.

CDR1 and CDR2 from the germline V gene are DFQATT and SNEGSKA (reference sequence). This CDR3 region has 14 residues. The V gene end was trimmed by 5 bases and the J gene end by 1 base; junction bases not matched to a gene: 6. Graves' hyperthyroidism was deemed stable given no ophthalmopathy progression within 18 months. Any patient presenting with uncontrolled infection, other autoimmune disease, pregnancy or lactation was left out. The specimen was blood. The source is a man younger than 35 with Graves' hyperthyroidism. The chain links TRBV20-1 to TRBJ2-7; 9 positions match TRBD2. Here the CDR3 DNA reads TGCAGTGCTTTAATGACTAGCGGATCCTACGAGCAGTACTTC. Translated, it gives CSALMTSGSYEQYF.